This TCR beta chain appears in the sequencing data of a study of blood T cell repertoires in COVID-19. The CDR3 length is 15 residues. The V end was cut by 6 bases, the J end by 5 bases, with 19 bases between. CDR1 MNHEY and CDR2 SVGAGI come from the germline V gene. Enrolled through a virtual design, the participants were between roughly 18 and 100 years of age and came from 24 US areas. Sequencing was performed with immunoSEQ multiplex PCR; in TCRdb, only in-frame clones are kept and a portion is missing. The sample has about 400,000 clones; around nine tenths are singletons. This chain links TRBV6-5 with TRBJ1-1; possibly TRBD1 for D (6 bases). The sequenced sample was PBMCs or T cells enriched from blood (not recorded which). The receptor was derived from a woman aged 45-59 years who had recovered from COVID-19. The CDR3 coding sequence is TGTGCCAGCAGCTGGGACGGTCAGGGGTGGACTGAAGCTTTCTTT. This gives the protein CASSWDGQGWTEAFF.